These T cell receptor beta chains were read from a single sample in a study of shared clonotypes between healthy human individuals. Sequencing was performed with immunoSEQ multiplex PCR; in TCRdb, only in-frame clones are kept and a portion is missing. The sample includes 850,000 to 1,200,000 clones, roughly 75% of them seen just once. Sample: memory CD4+ T cells sorted from blood. These receptors all stem from a man in his late teens or twenties in good health. The CDR3 runs from the conserved cysteine through the conserved F or W. Each record gives: V gene, clone size, J gene, D gene, CDR3 protein, CDR3 DNA. D genes are given only for firm matches. For some rows the clone size is stated as once, few or many, or as a class when expanded; others skip it.

TRBV5-1	-	TRBJ2-2	-	CASTRSGGPGDTGELFF	TGCGCCAGTACCCGGTCCGGAGGACCAGGGGACACCGGGGAGCTGTTTTTT
TRBV2	-	TRBJ1-5	-	CASSGGGSQPQHF	TGTGCCAGCAGTGGCGGGGGCAGTCAGCCCCAGCATTTT
TRBV10-3	-	TRBJ1-6	-	CAISERTANNSPLHF	TGTGCCATCAGTGAGAGGACGGCGAATAATTCACCCCTCCACTTT
TRBV2	few	TRBJ2-7	TRBD2	CASSGEGYEQYF	TGTGCCAGCAGCGGGGAGGGCTACGAGCAGTACTTC
TRBV30	-	TRBJ2-7	-	CAWSERREQYF	TGTGCCTGGAGCGAAAGGCGGGAGCAGTACTTC
TRBV6-6	-	TRBJ2-7	-	CASGRGLGGGYEQYF	TGTGCCAGCGGAAGGGGCTTGGGGGGAGGCTACGAGCAGTACTTC
TRBV7-2	-	TRBJ1-4	-	CASSSSLGTTNEKLFF	TGTGCCAGCAGCTCAAGCTTAGGGACAACTAATGAAAAACTGTTTTTT
TRBV5-1	-	TRBJ2-7	TRBD2	CASSLVYVAGNYEQYF	TGCGCCAGCAGCTTGGTTTACGTAGCGGGGAACTACGAGCAGTACTTC
TRBV10-3	few	TRBJ1-2	-	CAISELGNYGYTF	TGTGCCATCAGTGAGTTGGGAAACTATGGCTACACCTTC
TRBV4-2	-	TRBJ2-5	TRBD2	CASSHRGGGVVETQYF	TGTGCCAGCAGCCACCGCGGCGGGGGGGTTGTAGAGACCCAGTACTTC
TRBV18	-	TRBJ2-5	-	CASSPEETQYF	TGTGCCAGCTCACCAGAGGAGACCCAGTACTTC
TRBV5-1	once	TRBJ1-4	TRBD1	CASSGSGTANEKLFF	TGCGCCAGCAGCGGATCCGGGACAGCTAATGAAAAACTGTTTTTT
TRBV4-2	-	TRBJ2-4	TRBD2	CASSQEAGGPNIQYF	TGTGCCAGCAGCCAAGAGGCGGGAGGGCCAAACATTCAGTACTTC
TRBV29-1	-	TRBJ2-3	-	CSVEVRQVHPRSYSTDTQYF	TGCAGCGTTGAAGTTAGGCAGGTACATCCCCGATCCTATAGCACAGATACGCAGTATTTT
TRBV27	-	TRBJ2-1	TRBD1	CATQGAIYNEQFF	TGTGCCACACAGGGGGCGATCTACAATGAGCAGTTCTTC
TRBV15	once	TRBJ2-1	-	CATSRDLTNSYNEQFF	TGTGCCACCAGCAGAGATCTAACGAACTCCTACAATGAGCAGTTCTTC
TRBV5-8	-	TRBJ2-7	-	CATREEQYF	TGTGCCACCAGGGAGGAGCAGTACTTC
TRBV6-6	-	TRBJ2-3	TRBD2	CASRSLAGDTQYF	TGTGCCAGCAGGTCCCTAGCGGGAGATACGCAGTATTTT
TRBV14	-	TRBJ1-4	TRBD1	CASSKLRTGGKNEKLFF	TGTGCCAGCAGCAAGCTCCGGACAGGGGGCAAGAATGAAAAACTGTTTTTT
TRBV27	few	TRBJ1-1	-	CASSLIAGNTEAFF	TGTGCCAGCAGTTTGATAGCCGGGAACACTGAAGCTTTCTTT
TRBV2	-	TRBJ2-3	-	CASSQQEDTQYF	TGTGCCAGCAGTCAACAGGAAGATACGCAGTATTTT
TRBV5-4	-	TRBJ1-1	TRBD1	CASRRQGADTEAFF	TGTGCCAGCAGACGGCAGGGGGCTGACACTGAAGCTTTCTTT
TRBV19	-	TRBJ2-7	TRBD1	CASTLSGQGAYEQYF	TGTGCCAGTACCCTCTCGGGACAGGGGGCCTACGAGCAGTACTTC
TRBV28	-	TRBJ2-1	TRBD2	CASSFAGVGSYNEQFF	TGTGCCAGCAGTTTCGCGGGGGTCGGCTCCTACAATGAGCAGTTCTTC
TRBV5-1	few	TRBJ2-5	TRBD1	CASSRRAGGSETQYF	TGCGCCAGCAGCCGGCGGGCAGGGGGCAGTGAGACCCAGTACTTC
TRBV7-6	-	TRBJ2-3	-	CASSLQPGTDTQYF	TGTGCCAGCAGCCTACAGCCTGGCACAGATACGCAGTATTTT
TRBV11-2	-	TRBJ2-2	TRBD2	CASSPRLAANTGELFF	TGTGCCAGCAGCCCACGACTAGCGGCCAACACCGGGGAGCTGTTTTTT
TRBV7-2	-	TRBJ2-5	-	CASSLGRLGETQYF	TGTGCCAGCAGCTTAGGGCGCCTAGGCGAGACCCAGTACTTC